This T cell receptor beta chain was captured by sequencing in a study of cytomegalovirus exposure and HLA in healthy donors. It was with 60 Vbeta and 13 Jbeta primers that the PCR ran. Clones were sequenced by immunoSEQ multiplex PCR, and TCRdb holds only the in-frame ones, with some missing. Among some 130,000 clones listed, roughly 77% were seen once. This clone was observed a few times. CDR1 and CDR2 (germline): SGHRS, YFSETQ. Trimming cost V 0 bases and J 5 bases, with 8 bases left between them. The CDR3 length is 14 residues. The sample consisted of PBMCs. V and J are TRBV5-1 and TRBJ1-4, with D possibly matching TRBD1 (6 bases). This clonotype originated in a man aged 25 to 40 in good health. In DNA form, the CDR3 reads TGCGCCAGCAGCTTGGGACAGGAGAATGAAAAACTGTTTTTT. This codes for CASSLGQENEKLFF.